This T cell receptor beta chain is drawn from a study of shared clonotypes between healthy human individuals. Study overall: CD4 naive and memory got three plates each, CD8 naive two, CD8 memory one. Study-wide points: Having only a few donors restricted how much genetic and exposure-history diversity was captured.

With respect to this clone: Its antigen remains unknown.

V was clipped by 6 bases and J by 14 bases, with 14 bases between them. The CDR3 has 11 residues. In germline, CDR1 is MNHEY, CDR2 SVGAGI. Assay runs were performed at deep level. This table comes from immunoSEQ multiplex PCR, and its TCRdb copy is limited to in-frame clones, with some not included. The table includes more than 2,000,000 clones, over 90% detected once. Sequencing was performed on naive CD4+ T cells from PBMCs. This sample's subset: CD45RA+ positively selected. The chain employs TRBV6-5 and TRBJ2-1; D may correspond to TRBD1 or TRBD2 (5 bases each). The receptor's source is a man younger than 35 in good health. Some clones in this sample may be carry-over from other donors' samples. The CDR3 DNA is TGTGCCAGCAGACAGGACTCGGAGGAGTTCTTC. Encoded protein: CASRQDSEEFF.